The 24 T cell receptor beta chains below were found in one sample sequenced in a study of T cell changes during pregnancy in multiple sclerosis. Sequenced by immunoSEQ multiplex PCR; TCRdb stores in-frame clones only, minus some. The repertoire holds roughly 110,000 clones, with about 90% as singletons. Sequenced material: peripheral blood, taken in the third trimester of pregnancy. The receptors stem from a female donor in good health, enrolled as a control in a pregnancy study.

The V and J genes are TRBV5-6 and TRBJ2-5, with 13 bases matching TRBD2. After removal of 7 bases from V and 3 bases from J, the junction contained 6 bases not matched to a gene. This CDR3 spans 15 amino acids. Germline V lookup: CDR1 SGHDT, CDR2 YYEEEE. The chain's CDR3 is CASVELAGGEETQYF. For the CDR3, the DNA is TGTGCCAGCGTAGAACTAGCGGGGGGGGAAGAGACCCAGTACTTC.

The V gene is TRBV11-1, the J gene TRBJ2-2, with 8 nucleotides matching TRBD1. J gave up 2 bases and V 4 bases, and 6 bases lay outside the gene matches. The CDR3 length is 16 residues. CDR1 is SGHAT and CDR2 is FQDESV in the germline V gene (reference sequence). CDR3 loop: CASSWVGQGNTGELFF. The CDR3 DNA reads TGTGCCAGCAGCTGGGTAGGACAGGGAAACACCGGGGAGCTGTTTTTT.

This rearrangement joins TRBV7-9 to TRBJ1-2; no firm D call. Germline lookup yields CDR1 SEHNR and CDR2 FQNEAQ (reference sequence). Trimming left V 2 bases short and J 6 bases short, with 13 bases between. This CDR3 has 14 amino acids. The CDR3 sequence: CASSLLGMTNGYTF. The CDR3 DNA sequence: TGTGCCAGCAGCTTATTGGGCATGACCAATGGCTACACCTTC.

This chain joins TRBV4-3 and TRBJ2-4; a weak D match, TRBD1 (5 bases). CDR1 is LGHNA and CDR2 is YSLEER in the germline V gene. This CDR3 is built from 14 residues. Trimming stripped 4 bases from V and 8 bases from J, with 15 bases between. The CDR3 spells CASSLQRGWDIQYF. CDR3 nucleotides: TGCGCCAGCAGCCTACAAAGGGGCTGGGACATTCAGTACTTC.

The chain combines TRBV4-3 with TRBJ1-1; D perhaps matches TRBD1 (6 bases). The CDR3 is 15 amino acids. Germline CDR1 is LGHNA and CDR2 is YSLEER. Trimming removed 4 bases at V and 4 bases at J, with 16 bases between. Here the CDR3 reads CASSPDGGRGTEAFF. DNA of the CDR3: TGCGCCAGCAGCCCCGATGGGGGCCGGGGCACTGAAGCTTTCTTT.

This clone is a singleton in its sample. This rearrangement joins TRBV7-9 to TRBJ2-1; 7 nucleotides agree with TRBD1. The CDR3 extends over 12 amino acids. Germline values: CDR1 SEHNR, CDR2 FQNEAQ (reference sequence). Trimming cost V 5 bases and J 9 bases; bases outside gene matches: 4. The CDR3 loop is CASSRGQVEQFF. The CDR3 DNA follows: TGTGCCAGCAGCAGAGGACAGGTTGAGCAGTTCTTC.

The rearrangement joins TRBV7-8 to TRBJ1-6; D unresolved. CDR3 size: 21 residues. Germline values: CDR1 SGHVS, CDR2 FQNEAQ. Trimming removed 5 bases from V and 0 bases from J, with 26 bases in between. CDR3 sequence reads: CASSPTLKQVPLSSYNSPLHF. The CDR3 DNA is TGTGCCAGCAGCCCTACCCTTAAGCAAGTCCCGTTGAGCTCCTATAATTCACCCCTCCACTTT.

J is TRBJ2-3 and V is TRBV7-3; 9 bases align to TRBD2. J was trimmed by 0 bases and V by 3 bases; bases with no gene match: 10. Germline V lookup: CDR1 SGHTA, CDR2 FQGTGA. CDR3 length equals 18 residues. CDR3 coding DNA: TGTGCCAGCAGCTTGGGACTAGCTTCTGTATATAGCACAGATACGCAGTATTTT. Protein sequence: CASSLGLASVYSTDTQYF.

The rearrangement uses TRBV6-5 and TRBJ2-7; possible D gene TRBD1, 5 bases. CDR1 and CDR2 from the germline V gene are MNHEY and SVGAGI. Trimming removed 6 bases at V and 3 bases at J, with 15 bases between. The CDR3 runs to 14 residues. CDR3 region: CASSLMTEFYEQYF. The CDR3 DNA reads as TGTGCCAGCAGCCTGATGACAGAATTCTACGAGCAGTACTTC.

The J gene is TRBJ2-2, the V gene TRBV10-3, with 9 nucleotides matching TRBD1. V lost 7 bases and J lost 6; bases outside the gene matches: 9. There are 15 residues in the CDR3. CDR1 and CDR2 (germline): ENHRY, SYGVKD. The chain's CDR3 is CAINLTGGKPGELFF. The CDR3 DNA reads as TGTGCCATCAATTTGACAGGGGGAAAACCCGGGGAGCTGTTTTTT.

The genes are TRBV6-5 and TRBJ2-1, with D possibly being TRBD1 (6 bases). This CDR3 has 15 residues. The ends were cut back, 4 bases at V and 7 bases at J, with 17 bases in the middle. From germline, CDR1 is MNHEY and CDR2 SVGAGI. CDR3 residues: CASSSRNRVGNEQFF. The CDR3 DNA reads as TGTGCCAGCAGTTCAAGAAACAGGGTGGGGAATGAGCAGTTCTTC.

The V and J genes are TRBV19 and TRBJ2-1; possibly TRBD2 for D (5 bases). Germline V lookup: CDR1 LNHDA, CDR2 SQIVND (reference sequence). The CDR3 has 15 amino acids. The V and J ends lost 10 bases and 0 bases respectively, with 16 bases between them. The CDR3 reads CATKPTGVSYNEQFF. CDR3 nucleotides: TGTGCCACCAAACCGACCGGGGTCTCCTACAATGAGCAGTTCTTC. The whole variable domain, remainder taken from reference TRBV19 and TRBJ2-1, is DGGITQSPKYLFRKEGQNVTLSCEQNLNHDAMYWYRQDPGQGLRLIYYSQIVNDFQKGDIAEGYSVSREKKESFPLTVTSAQKNPTAFYLCATKPTGVSYNEQFFGPGTRLTVL.

The rearrangement links TRBV5-1 to TRBJ1-2, with TRBD1 matching over 8 bases. V was clipped by 4 bases and J by 8 bases; unmatched bases: 16. CDR3 size: 16 residues. The V gene's germline CDR1 is SGHRS and CDR2 YFSETQ. For the CDR3, the DNA is TGCGCCAGCAGCCCCTACGAGACACAGGGGGAGAGGGGCTACACCTTC. Translation gives CASSPYETQGERGYTF.

There are a few counts of this clone. Its ends do not fully match the called genes, so a read error is possible. The J gene is TRBJ1-5, the V gene TRBV7-8, with 7 nucleotides matching TRBD1. The CDR3 is 15 amino acids. Looked up from germline, CDR1 is SGHVS and CDR2 is FQNEAQ. The CDR3 loop reads CASSLRDSSDQPQHF. CDR3 nucleotide sequence: TGTGCCAGCAGTTTAAGGGACAGTAGCGATCAGCCCCAGCATTTT.

The J gene is TRBJ2-7, the V gene TRBV7-9; possibly TRBD1 for D (5 bases). Trimming took off 7 bases at V and 5 bases at J, with 9 bases between the two ends. Germline CDR1 reads SEHNR; CDR2 reads FQNEAQ (reference sequence). The length of the CDR3 is 11 residues. The CDR3 here is CASKGYNEQYF. In DNA form, the CDR3 reads TGTGCCAGCAAGGGGTACAACGAGCAGTACTTC.

A few counts support this clone. The chain combines TRBV14 with TRBJ2-3, with D possibly being TRBD1 (7 bases). The V and J ends lost 1 base and 9 bases respectively, with 17 bases between them. The CDR3 sequence is 15 residues long. Germline-derived CDR1 and CDR2 are SGHDN and FVKESK. The DNA of the CDR3 is TGTGCCAGCAGCCAAGTGCAGGGGGGCGCGAACACGCAGTATTTT. Its protein product is CASSQVQGGANTQYF. The full variable domain, in which reference TRBV14 and TRBJ2-3 provide the parts outside the CDR3, is EAGVTQFPSHSVIEKGQTVTLRCDPISGHDNLYWYRRVMGKEIKFLLHFVKESKQDESGMPNNRFLAERTGGTYSTLKVQPAELEDSGVYFCASSQVQGGANTQYFGPGTRLTVL.

V and J are TRBV7-3 and TRBJ2-5, with TRBD2 matching over 11 bases. The CDR3 runs to 14 residues. Germline loops: CDR1 SGHTA, CDR2 FQGTGA. After removal of 4 bases from V and 5 bases from J, the junction contained 3 bases not matched to a gene. CDR3 protein: CASSSSGGRETQYF. The CDR3 DNA follows: TGTGCCAGCAGCTCTAGCGGGGGGCGGGAGACCCAGTACTTC.

This clone was counted a few times. The V call is TRBV20-1, the J call TRBJ1-1, with unresolved D. Trimming removed 0 bases from V and 5 bases from J, with 4 bases in between. The CDR3 extends over 11 amino acids. CDR1 is DFQATT and CDR2 is SNEGSKA in the germline V gene (reference sequence). As DNA, the CDR3 is TGCAGTGCTAGAGATGTAACTGAAGCTTTCTTT. Protein sequence: CSARDVTEAFF.

The genes are TRBV30 and TRBJ2-7; D perhaps matches TRBD2 (5 bases). The ends were cut back, 1 base at V and 2 bases at J, with 6 bases in the middle. The CDR3 is 12 residues long. Germline CDR1 reads GTSNPN; CDR2 reads SVGIG (reference sequence). CDR3 coding DNA: TGTGCCTGGAGTGGAGGGACCTACGAGCAGTACTTC. It yields the protein CAWSGGTYEQYF. The full variable domain, completed using reference TRBV30 and TRBJ2-7, is SQTIHQWPATLVQPVGSPLSLECTVEGTSNPNLYWYRQAAGRGLQLLFYSVGIGQISSEVPQNLSASRPQDRQFILSSKKLLLSDSGFYLCAWSGGTYEQYFGPGTRLTVT.

This chain links TRBV6-1 with TRBJ1-1, with D perhaps matching TRBD1 (6 bases). The V gene lost 4 bases and the J gene lost 6 bases, with 15 bases spanning the gap. This CDR3 region has 14 residues. Germline-derived CDR1 and CDR2 are MNHNS and SASEGT. The CDR3 region is CASSANRVSPEAFF. CDR3 coding DNA: TGTGCCAGCAGTGCAAACAGGGTCTCTCCTGAAGCTTTCTTT.

The rearrangement uses TRBV29-1 and TRBJ2-5, with 7 bases that match TRBD1. The J segment lost 4 bases and the V segment lost 6 bases, leaving 8 bases of the junction unmatched. Germline V lookup: CDR1 SQVTM, CDR2 ANQGSEA. CDR3 length: 13 amino acids. The CDR3 loop is CSVQLQGVETQYF. CDR3 coding DNA: TGCAGCGTGCAACTCCAGGGGGTAGAGACCCAGTACTTC.

V gene TRBV6-4 combines with J gene TRBJ2-2, with TRBD1 as a possible D gene (6 bases). Trimming took 0 bases from V and 3 from J, leaving 8 bases between them. Germline V gives CDR1 MRHNA, CDR2 SNTAGT. This CDR3 has 15 residues. The CDR3 protein is CASSDSGAHTGELFF. The CDR3 coding sequence is TGTGCCAGCAGTGACTCGGGGGCGCACACCGGGGAGCTGTTTTTT.

The V gene is TRBV7-9, the J gene TRBJ2-7; TRBD2 aligns across 12 bases. Germline CDR1 reads SEHNR; CDR2 reads FQNEAQ (reference sequence). The CDR3 covers 15 residues. Germline trimming cut 4 bases from V and 9 bases from J; bases unmatched to any gene: 10. CDR3 sequence: CASSSGLAGHDGQYF. CDR3 in DNA: TGTGCCAGCAGCTCGGGACTAGCGGGTCATGATGGGCAGTACTTC.

V gene TRBV7-2 combines with J gene TRBJ2-3, with D unresolved. Germline CDR1 reads SGHTA; CDR2 reads FQGNSA. V was pared by 5 bases and J by 5 bases, with 11 bases between. The CDR3 covers 13 residues. This chain's CDR3 is CASSLTPKDTQYF. The CDR3 DNA reads as TGTGCCAGCAGCCTAACCCCCAAAGATACGCAGTATTTT.